Presented here are 26 T cell receptor beta chains from one specimen sequenced in a study of tumor-infiltrating lymphocytes in primary liver carcinoma. In addition to blood RNA drawn from unsorted whole blood, germline DNA was extracted. Synthesis of TCR beta cDNA was carried out from 450 to 650 ng total RNA with a constant-region primer. Library construction for TCR beta comprised three nested multiplex PCR rounds performed with slightly modified ARM-PCR. Primers for the first two PCR rounds were TRBV1-TRBV30 forward primers and a C-beta reverse primer (approximately 10 cycles per round). TCRdb redid the calling of the multiplex PCR reads with MiXCR, one entry per CDR3 protein. The sample carries about 180,000 distinct CDR3 sequences, approximately 60% recorded once. The sequencing input was peripheral blood. These receptors all stem from a man aged 35-49 years with primary liver carcinoma and hepatitis B virus infection.

This clonotype was counted between two and nine times. A much larger clone lies one base from this, so it may be a read error. The final CDR3 position lacks the conserved phenylalanine or tryptophan, pointing to a likely read error. The CDR3 coding sequence is TGTGCCAGCAGCTTAGGGCGGGTCTCTGGGGCCAACGTCCTGACTCTC. Translation gives CASSLGRVSGANVLTL. V is TRBV11-1 and J is TRBJ2-6, with D perhaps matching TRBD2 (5 bases). CDR1 is SGHAT and CDR2 is FQDESV in the germline V gene (reference sequence). The ends were cut back, 1 base at V and 0 bases at J, with 7 bases in the middle. There are 16 residues in the CDR3.

In its sample, this clonotype was seen a few times. J is TRBJ2-7 and V is TRBV7-8, with D perhaps given as TRBD1 or TRBD2 (5 bases each). Germline V gene lookup returns CDR1 SGHVS and CDR2 FQNEAQ. With 5 bases removed from V and 3 bases from J, the gap between germline ends came to 17 bases. The CDR3 runs to 15 residues. CDR3 in amino acids: CASSPGPPPGYEQYF. The CDR3, as DNA: TGTGCCAGCAGCCCGGGACCGCCCCCTGGCTACGAGCAGTACTTC.

V usage is TRBV7-9 and J usage is TRBJ2-1; D is unresolved. The CDR3 extends over 15 amino acids. CDR1 and CDR2 from the germline V gene are SEHNR and FQNEAQ (reference sequence). Trimming cost V 5 bases and J 5 bases, with 16 bases left between them. This chain's CDR3 is CASSQPEVGDNEQFF. The CDR3 bases are TGTGCCAGCAGCCAACCCGAGGTAGGCGACAATGAGCAGTTCTTC.

This chain uses TRBV4-1 with TRBJ1-1; D gene ambiguous. The CDR3 is 15 amino acids. V was shortened by 2 bases and J by 1 base, with 11 bases between the two germline ends. Germline assignment: CDR1 MGHRA and CDR2 YSYEKL. The CDR3 DNA sequence: TGCGCCAGCAGCCAACTATTGCCAGGGAACACTGAAGCTTTCTTT. Its translation: CASSQLLPGNTEAFF.

The V and J genes are TRBV5-1 and TRBJ2-7, with D possibly being TRBD1 (6 bases). The V end lost 7 bases, the J end lost 2 bases, and 13 bases lay between the germline ends. CDR1 is SGHRS and CDR2 is YFSETQ in the germline V gene. The CDR3 totals 13 residues. The CDR3 region has the DNA TGCGCCAGCGGATCGACAGGCACCTACGAGCAGTACTTC. Translating it yields CASGSTGTYEQYF.

This clonotype was found a few times. This chain uses TRBV12-3 or TRBV12-4 with TRBJ2-3; D perhaps matches TRBD1 (6 bases). The V gene lost 5 bases and the J gene lost 2 bases, with 17 bases spanning the gap. CDR3 length: 16 residues. CDR3 sequence: CASSARTARPTDTQYF. For the CDR3, the DNA is TGTGCCAGCAGTGCCCGGACAGCGAGACCCACAGATACGCAGTATTTT.

This rearrangement joins TRBV29-1 to TRBJ2-3, with 9 bases lining up with TRBD2. J was trimmed by 2 bases and V by 4 bases; bases with no gene match: 4. CDR3 length equals 14 residues. CDR1 and CDR2 (germline): SQVTM, ANQGSEA. The CDR3 reads CSVALAGDTDTQYF. The CDR3 DNA reads TGCAGCGTTGCATTAGCGGGGGACACAGATACGCAGTATTTT.

Only a few counts were recorded for this clonotype. The chain is built from TRBV4-2 and TRBJ2-2, with D hard to call. The CDR3 is 11 amino acids. The germline V gene has CDR1 LGHNA and CDR2 YNFKEQ. V lost 6 bases, J lost 2 bases, and 1 base lay in between. The DNA of the CDR3 is TGTGCCAGCAGAAACACCGGGGAGCTGTTTTTT. It specifies CASRNTGELFF.

To note about this clonotype: A read error may account for a junction end that differs from germline. CDR3 bases: TGTGTCAGCAGCTTAGGAGGGAACACCGAAGCTTTCTTT. Its protein is CVSSLGGNTEAFF. The V and J genes are TRBV11-2 and TRBJ1-1; no definite D call. CDR1 SGHAT and CDR2 FQNNGV come from the germline V gene. The CDR3 totals 13 residues.

Remarks on this clonotype: One end of the junction varies from germline; a read error may be responsible. This chain joins TRBV10-3 and TRBJ2-5, with 8 bases aligning to TRBD1. This CDR3 has 16 amino acids. Looked up from germline, CDR1 is ENHRY and CDR2 is SYGVKD. CDR3 nucleotides: TGTGCCATAAGTGGGCAAACAGGGACAGGCCAAGAGACCCAGTACTTC. Its translation: CAISGQTGTGQETQYF.

A few counts support this clonotype. This sequence joins TRBV12-3 or TRBV12-4 and TRBJ1-6, with 8 bases identical to TRBD1. V lost 5 bases and J lost 7; bases outside the gene matches: 7. The CDR3 is made up of 15 amino acids. CDR3 sequence (DNA): TGTGCCAGCAGTCCAGAGACAGGGGCCAATTCACCCCTCCACTTT. Protein sequence: CASSPETGANSPLHF.

A word on this clonotype: At one end, the junction sequence differs from germline, possibly due to a read error. The CDR3 DNA reads as TGTGCCAGCAGCCCTGTCGTGTCACTCCCGGGCTCCACAGAAACGCAGTATTTT. It translates to CASSPVVSLPGSTETQYF. The rearrangement uses TRBV14 and TRBJ2-3; D unresolved. The CDR3 totals 18 residues. CDR1 and CDR2 (germline): SGHDN, FVKESK.

Concerning this clonotype itself: The conserved final phenylalanine or tryptophan is absent from the CDR3, which likely points to a read error. The J gene is TRBJ2-1, the V gene TRBV12-3 or TRBV12-4; possibly TRBD1 for D (6 bases). The V and J ends lost 5 bases and 5 bases respectively, with 19 bases between them. The CDR3 spans 16 residues. CDR3 in amino acids: CASSGGGRGSDNEQFL. The CDR3 region has the DNA TGTGCCAGCAGTGGCGGCGGCAGGGGTAGTGACAATGAGCAGTTCCTC.

CDR3 sequence: CASSQPGQGARTGELFF. The CDR3 coding sequence is TGCGCCAGCAGCCAGCCGGGACAGGGGGCGCGAACCGGGGAGCTGTTTTTT. V gene TRBV4-1 combines with J gene TRBJ2-2; TRBD1 matches at 12 bases. With V trimmed by 3 bases and J by 5 bases, 7 bases remained unmatched. This CDR3 is 17 amino acids long. Germline CDR1 MGHRA, CDR2 YSYEKL.

The chain carries TRBV11-2 and TRBJ2-7; tentative D call: TRBD2 (6 bases). The CDR3 is 15 amino acids. In germline, CDR1 is SGHAT, CDR2 FQNNGV. Trimming took off 6 bases at V and 5 bases at J, with 20 bases between the two ends. Here the CDR3 reads CASRWQRGLGHEQYF. The DNA of the CDR3 is TGTGCCAGCAGGTGGCAGAGGGGACTGGGCCACGAGCAGTACTTC.

This chain joins TRBV7-8 and TRBJ2-1, with D uncertain. This CDR3 spans 13 amino acids. V was clipped by 5 bases and J by 7 bases, with 12 bases between them. Germline V CDR1 and CDR2: SGHVS, FQNEAQ. The CDR3 loop reads CASSLQVGNEQFF. In nucleotides, the CDR3 is TGTGCCAGCAGCCTCCAGGTGGGGAATGAGCAGTTCTTC. The whole variable domain, filled in from reference TRBV7-8 and TRBJ2-1, reads GAGVSQSPRYKVAKRGQDVALRCDPISGHVSLFWYQQALGQGPEFLTYFQNEAQLDKSGLPSDRFFAERPEGSVSTLKIQRTQQEDSAVYLCASSLQVGNEQFFGPGTRLTVL.

The chain is built from TRBV5-4 and TRBJ1-1; tentative D call: TRBD1 (5 bases). Looked up from germline, CDR1 is SGHNT and CDR2 is YYREEE (reference sequence). The CDR3 extends over 16 amino acids. V was trimmed by 0 bases and J by 5 bases, leaving 17 bases between them. Written as DNA, the CDR3 is TGTGCCAGCAGCTTGGACCGGGACCCCAGACAAACTGAAGCTTTCTTT. It encodes CASSLDRDPRQTEAFF.

Remarks on this clonotype: One end of the junction varies from germline; a read error may be responsible. The genes are TRBV6-6 and TRBJ2-1; D not certain. From germline, CDR1 is MNHNY and CDR2 SVGAGI (reference sequence). CDR3 length: 11 residues. CDR3 amino acids: CTSRTQDGQFF. The CDR3 nucleotides read TGTACCAGCAGAACTCAGGATGGGCAGTTCTTC.

In this sample, this clonotype turned up a few times. This chain joins TRBV5-6 and TRBJ2-4; D may be TRBD1 (6 bases). The CDR3 is 16 amino acids. V shed 0 bases and J shed 5 bases, with 15 bases lying between them. The V gene's germline CDR1 is SGHDT and CDR2 YYEEEE. CDR3 nucleotide sequence: TGTGCCAGCAGCTTGGTTACAGGGTTTCAAGAAAACATTCAGTACTTC. This codes for CASSLVTGFQENIQYF.

J is TRBJ2-7 and V is TRBV10-3; D is uncertain. CDR1 is ENHRY, CDR2 SYGVKD, per germline. Trimming shortened V by 1 base and J by 5 bases, and 12 bases separated the two germline ends. The length of the CDR3 is 14 residues. The CDR3 nucleotides read TGTGCCATCAGTGAGTTAGACGAGGCGGACGAGCAGTACTTC. It is translated as CAISELDEADEQYF.

On this clonotype: It is likely a read error, because the conserved phenylalanine at the end of the CDR3 is missing. V is TRBV29-1 and J is TRBJ2-1, with 11 bases fitting TRBD1. CDR1 SQVTM and CDR2 ANQGSEA come from the germline V gene. CDR3 size: 13 residues. The CDR3 DNA is TGCAGCGTTGGGACAGGGGGCTACAATAAGCAGTTCCTC. Protein product: CSVGTGGYNKQFL.

This clonotype was seen only a few times. This chain's CDR3 is CASRTGGEDTGELFF. The CDR3 DNA sequence: TGTGCCAGCAGGACAGGGGGCGAAGACACCGGGGAGCTGTTTTTT. V gene TRBV6-2 or TRBV6-3 combines with J gene TRBJ2-2; TRBD1 matches 10 bases. Trimming removed 6 bases from V and 3 bases from J; junction bases left unmatched: 4. Germline V gene data show CDR1 as MNHEY and CDR2 as SVGEGT. The CDR3 sequence is 15 residues long.

The chain recombines TRBV29-1 with TRBJ2-1, with a possible D match to TRBD1 (5 bases). Germline V lookup: CDR1 SQVTM, CDR2 ANQGSEA. CDR3 length equals 15 residues. The CDR3 protein is CRVGPPPISYNEQFF. CDR3 sequence (DNA): TGCAGGGTGGGGCCTCCTCCCATCTCCTACAATGAGCAGTTCTTC.

The CDR3 DNA reads as TGTGCCAGCAGGGGACGGCAGAACACTGAAGCTTTCTTT. It specifies CASRGRQNTEAFF. This chain uses TRBV6-1 with TRBJ1-1, with a weak D call TRBD1 (5 bases). Trimming left V 6 bases short and J 1 base short, with 9 bases between. The CDR3 extends over 13 amino acids. Per the germline V gene, CDR1 is MNHNS and CDR2 is SASEGT.

This clonotype was seen only once. This chain connects TRBV12-3 or TRBV12-4 to TRBJ2-7; 9 nucleotides align to TRBD1. J gave up 3 bases and V 5 bases, and 8 bases lay outside the gene matches. CDR3 size: 15 residues. This CDR3 reads CASSIGQGSYYEQYF. CDR3 coding DNA: TGTGCCAGCAGTATCGGACAGGGGTCCTACTACGAGCAGTACTTC.

Turning to this clonotype: At one of its ends the junction is not consistent with the germline gene, which may arise from a read error. The chain joins TRBV11-2 to TRBJ2-1; 9 bases line up with TRBD2. There are 14 residues in the CDR3. CDR1 is SGHAT and CDR2 is FQNNGV in the germline V gene. DNA of the CDR3: TGTGCCAGCAATCATAGCGGGAGTAGGAATGAACAGTTCTTC. It yields the protein CASNHSGSRNEQFF.